A selection of T cell receptor beta chains follows, all from one sample in a study of shared clonotypes between healthy human individuals. Assay: immunoSEQ multiplex PCR; the TCRdb copy retains only in-frame clones and omits some. Of 650,000 to 750,000 clones in the sample, more than 70% are singletons; the top ten hold 1.8%. The sequencing sample was made of memory CD4+ T cells sorted from blood. The receptor source for this set is a woman in her 30s in good health. CDR3s include the opening cysteine and the closing phenylalanine or tryptophan. D genes are given only for firm matches. The size of a clone is reported for some rows only, either as once, few or many, or as a class for expanded clones.

V,size,J,D,length,CDR3,DNA
TRBV7-2,-,TRBJ2-7,-,16,CASSLGGGTPTTVQYF,TGTGCCAGCAGCCTGGGTGGGGGAACACCTACGACAGTGCAGTACTTC
TRBV19,-,TRBJ1-4,-,14,CASSKQGQSEKLFF,TGTGCCAGTAGTAAGCAGGGCCAGAGTGAAAAACTGTTTTTT
TRBV15,many,TRBJ2-1,TRBD2,15,CATSRSGSGRNEQFF,TGTGCCACCAGCAGAAGCGGGAGCGGCAGAAATGAGCAGTTCTTC
TRBV27,-,TRBJ2-1,TRBD2,15,CASSFLAGGTHEQFF,TGTGCCAGCAGTTTCCTAGCGGGAGGTACCCATGAGCAGTTCTTC
TRBV7-6,few,TRBJ2-7,-,15,CASSGDSLPLREQYF,TGTGCCAGCAGCGGGGACTCGTTACCGCTACGCGAGCAGTACTTC
TRBV5-1,once,TRBJ2-3,-,15,CASTIDSSSTDTQYF,TGCGCCAGCACCATAGACAGCTCTAGCACAGATACGCAGTATTTT
TRBV20-1,few,TRBJ2-1,-,11,CSARKAYEQFF,TGCAGTGCTAGAAAAGCTTATGAGCAGTTCTTC
TRBV28,few,TRBJ1-5,-,12,CASGDGPRAQHF,TGTGCCAGCGGGGACGGACCTCGGGCCCAGCATTTT
TRBV11-2,-,TRBJ1-5,-,13,CASSPQRDQPQHF,TGTGCCAGCAGCCCCCAACGTGATCAGCCCCAGCATTTT
TRBV10-3,-,TRBJ2-7,TRBD2,15,CAISDLGGRTYEQYF,TGTGCCATCAGTGACTTGGGCGGGAGGACCTACGAGCAGTACTTC
TRBV27,-,TRBJ2-1,TRBD1,15,CASSPLGQGRIEQFF,TGTGCCAGCAGTCCGCTCGGACAGGGCAGGATTGAGCAGTTCTTC
TRBV11-2,-,TRBJ2-1,-,13,CASSLQRVNEQFF,TGTGCCAGCAGCCTACAGCGGGTTAATGAGCAGTTCTTC
TRBV7-8,few,TRBJ1-1,TRBD1,15,CASSQSGTANTEAFF,TGTGCCAGCAGCCAATCCGGGACAGCGAACACTGAAGCTTTCTTT
TRBV5-1,many,TRBJ2-5,TRBD2,16,CASSFNPGLAKETQYF,TGCGCCAGCAGCTTCAACCCGGGACTAGCGAAAGAGACCCAGTACTTC
TRBV19,few,TRBJ2-7,-,13,CASGGQASHEQYF,TGTGCCAGTGGGGGGCAGGCAAGCCACGAGCAGTACTTC
TRBV4-1,-,TRBJ1-5,TRBD1,15,CASSRGRGLEQPQHF,TGCGCCAGCAGCAGGGGGCGCGGGTTGGAGCAGCCCCAGCATTTT
TRBV10-3,-,TRBJ2-7,TRBD1,13,CASYSGTGYEQYF,TGTGCCAGTTACTCCGGGACAGGCTACGAGCAGTACTTC
TRBV19,-,TRBJ2-6,TRBD1,15,CASSSGQGRANVLTF,TGTGCCAGTAGTTCAGGACAGGGGCGGGCCAACGTCCTGACTTTC
TRBV2,few,TRBJ2-7,-,11,CASGGPFEQYF,TGTGCCAGCGGGGGACCCTTCGAGCAGTACTTC
TRBV11-3,-,TRBJ2-7,TRBD1,15,CASSPGQGFPYEQYF,TGTGCCAGCAGCCCCGGACAGGGTTTTCCCTACGAGCAGTACTTC
TRBV19,-,TRBJ1-1,-,14,CASRLRGGNTEAFF,TGTGCCAGTAGGCTCCGCGGGGGGAACACTGAAGCTTTCTTT
TRBV5-1,-,TRBJ2-1,-,17,CASSLFLLGSSYNEQFF,TGCGCCAGCAGCTTGTTCCTACTGGGGAGCTCCTACAATGAGCAGTTCTTC
TRBV11-3,-,TRBJ2-7,TRBD1,13,CASSWTGGNEQYF,TGTGCCAGCAGCTGGACAGGGGGTAACGAGCAGTACTTC
TRBV10-3,-,TRBJ2-3,-,14,CAISERLDTDTQYF,TGTGCCATCAGTGAGAGGTTAGACACAGATACGCAGTATTTT
TRBV11-2,-,TRBJ1-1,-,13,CASSLSANTEAFF,TGTGCCAGCAGCTTATCGGCGAACACTGAAGCTTTCTTT
TRBV29-1,-,TRBJ2-7,TRBD2,15,CSVESLAGLPYEQYF,TGCAGCGTGGAGTCGCTAGCGGGGCTCCCCTACGAGCAGTACTTC